These T cell receptor beta chains were read from a single sample in a study of regulatory T cells in long-lasting Graves disease. TCRdb called the multiplex PCR reads again in MiXCR, with one record for every CDR3 protein. The sample lists a few hundred thousand distinct CDR3 sequences; about 10% were seen once. These data also formed part of another study, on T cells in Graves' hyperthyroidism and ophthalmopathy.

Sequencing was performed on peripheral blood mononuclear cells (PBMCs), taken at new diagnosis, from a patient treated with antithyroid drugs. The receptors shown here come from a woman aged 18-29 years with Graves disease. Each CDR3 is given with its conserved first and last residue. The order of the fields is V gene, clone size, D gene, J gene, CDR3 DNA, CDR3 protein. The D gene is left open where the match is weak. Clone size, where shown, is once, few, many, or a class for clones that have expanded.

TRBV3-1	many	TRBD1	TRBJ2-3	TGTGCCAGCAGCCCGGGGACAGGGGAGACAGATACGCAGTATTTT	CASSPGTGETDTQYF
TRBV6-2/TRBV6-3	many	NA	TRBJ2-3	TGTGCCAGCAGCCCATTGGGGGCTTTCAGCACAGATACGCAGTATTTT	CASSPLGAFSTDTQYF
TRBV30	few	NA	TRBJ1-1	TGTGCCTGGAGAAATTCCCAAGCCTATAACACTGAAGCTTTCTTT	CAWRNSQAYNTEAFF
TRBV20-1	many	NA	TRBJ2-5	TGCAGTGCTAGACCCGCCCGTGACCCGGGGGAGACCCAGTACTTC	CSARPARDPGETQYF
TRBV6-2/TRBV6-3	few	NA	TRBJ1-4	TGTGCCAGCAGTTACGCCCAGTGGAAACTGTTTTTT	CASSYAQWKLFF
TRBV5-1	many	NA	TRBJ1-6	TGCGCCAGCAGCTCCTCCGGGACGGAGAATTCACCCCTCCACTTT	CASSSSGTENSPLHF
TRBV3-1	NA	TRBD2	TRBJ2-7	TGTGCCAGCAGGACAGGGACTAGCGGGACCGAGCAGTACTTC	CASRTGTSGTEQYF
TRBV5-1	NA	TRBD1	TRBJ1-6	TGCGCCAGCAGCTGGGGGACAGGGGTTGGTTCACCCCTCCACTTT	CASSWGTGVGSPLHF
TRBV3-1	many	NA	TRBJ2-1	TGTGCCAGCAGCCAAGATCCTCTAAACAATGAGCAGTTCTTC	CASSQDPLNNEQFF
TRBV29-1	NA	NA	TRBJ2-1	TGCAGCGTTGAGTCTCGGAATGAGCAGTTCTTC	CSVESRNEQFF
TRBV13	many	NA	TRBJ1-5	TGTGCCAGCAGCTTAAGACAGGACGGTCAGCCCCAGCATTTT	CASSLRQDGQPQHF
TRBV29-1	NA	NA	TRBJ1-1	TGCAGCCTCGGACACCGTAACACTGAAGCTTTCTTT	CSLGHRNTEAFF
TRBV7-9	NA	NA	TRBJ1-4	TGTGCCAGCAGCTTCCCGGGGAGGGGGACTATTAATGAAAAACTGTTTTTT	CASSFPGRGTINEKLFF
TRBV25-1	many	NA	TRBJ2-3	TGTGCCAGCAGTGAGCGAGGGGGTGGGGATACGCAGTATTTT	CASSERGGGDTQYF
TRBV24-1	many	NA	TRBJ2-2	TGTGCCACCAGTGATTCTGGACAAGTGAAGCTGTTTTTT	CATSDSGQVKLFF
TRBV18	many	NA	TRBJ2-7	TGTGCCAGCTCACCACCGCCCAGGCAGCAGCAGTACTTC	CASSPPPRQQQYF
TRBV20-1	few	NA	TRBJ2-7	TGCAGTGCTAGAGATGTGAGGGAGGTTTACGAGCAGTACTTC	CSARDVREVYEQYF
TRBV18	many	NA	TRBJ2-1	TGTGCCAGCTCCCGTGGGGTTTGGAATGAGCAGTTCTTC	CASSRGVWNEQFF
TRBV11-2	many	NA	TRBJ2-3	TGTGCCAGCAGCCCATATACTAGTTCGGGGCTCACAGATACGCAGTATTTT	CASSPYTSSGLTDTQYF
TRBV28	NA	NA	TRBJ1-5	TGTGCCAGCAGTAGTTCTCGGGAAACAGGATATTTTAATCAGCCCCAGCATTTT	CASSSSRETGYFNQPQHF
TRBV15	few	NA	TRBJ1-6	TGTGCCACCAGCAGAGGACACCTTCCCCATAATTCACCCCTCCACTTT	CATSRGHLPHNSPLHF
TRBV30	NA	NA	TRBJ2-4	TGTGCCTGGAGCGCGATGAAAAACATTCAGTACTTC	CAWSAMKNIQYF
TRBV6-5	many	NA	TRBJ1-1	TGTGCCAGCAGTTACGCTGGTTCCACTGAAGCTTTCTTT	CASSYAGSTEAFF
TRBV4-1	NA	NA	TRBJ2-5	TGCGCCAGCAGCCAGAGGGATTGGGAGACCCAGTACTTC	CASSQRDWETQYF
TRBV19	few	TRBD2	TRBJ2-5	TGTGCCACAGCGGGACTGGTCAAAGAGACCCAGTACTTC	CATAGLVKETQYF
TRBV7-2	many	TRBD2	TRBJ2-1	TGTGCCAGCAGCATACCTGGGCTAGCGGGGGGGAGCTCCTACAATGAGCAGTTCTTC	CASSIPGLAGGSSYNEQFF
TRBV28	many	NA	TRBJ1-2	TGTGCCAGCAATGTGGGGGGTACCTATGGCTACACCTTC	CASNVGGTYGYTF
TRBV5-1	many	NA	TRBJ2-7	TGCGCCAGCAGCTTGATTGCGGATGCCTACGAGCAGTACTTC	CASSLIADAYEQYF
TRBV4-1	many	TRBD1	TRBJ2-7	TGCGCCAGCAGCCAAGGGGGACAGGGGGCATACGAGCAGTACTTC	CASSQGGQGAYEQYF
TRBV7-3	NA	NA	TRBJ1-1	TGTGCCAGCAGCTTATATCCAGGAGGTGGCACTGAAGCTTTCTTT	CASSLYPGGGTEAFF
TRBV20-1	NA	NA	TRBJ2-3	TGCAGTGCTACTCCTGGGGGAGAAAGCACAGATACGCAGTATTTT	CSATPGGESTDTQYF
TRBV11-2	many	NA	TRBJ2-3	TGTGCCAGCAGCCCCGGGGCCATTGCGAGGGACACAGATACGCAGTATTTT	CASSPGAIARDTDTQYF
TRBV19	NA	NA	TRBJ1-2	TGTGCCAGTAGTCTCAGGACTCATGAGTATGGCTACACCTTC	CASSLRTHEYGYTF